Below, 20 T cell receptor beta chains from the same sample are listed, as sequenced in a study of blood T cell repertoires in COVID-19. TCRdb's table, derived via immunoSEQ multiplex PCR, lists solely in-frame clones and lacks some. Of 300,000 to 350,000 clones in the sample, roughly nine tenths were seen once. Specimen: PBMCs or T cells enriched from blood (not recorded which). These receptors all stem from a woman under 40 who had recovered from COVID-19.

This chain uses TRBV30 with TRBJ1-1; weak D call: TRBD1 (6 bases). The CDR3 sequence is 12 residues long. Trimming cost V 3 bases and J 5 bases, with 10 bases left between them. Germline CDR1 is GTSNPN and CDR2 is SVGIG (reference sequence). The CDR3 region is CAWRLTGTEAFF. As DNA, the CDR3 is TGTGCCTGGAGGTTGACAGGTACTGAAGCTTTCTTT. Full variable domain (remainder filled in from reference TRBV30 and TRBJ1-1): SQTIHQWPATLVQPVGSPLSLECTVEGTSNPNLYWYRQAAGRGLQLLFYSVGIGQISSEVPQNLSASRPQDRQFILSSKKLLLSDSGFYLCAWRLTGTEAFFGQGTRLTVV.

This clone has more than one count but fewer than ten. The chain joins TRBV6-5 to TRBJ1-6; D unclear. The V end was cut by 4 bases, the J end by 0 bases, with 7 bases between. Germline V gene data show CDR1 as MNHEY and CDR2 as SVGAGI. The CDR3 runs to 15 residues. DNA for the CDR3: TGTGCCAGCAGTTGGAGTAGCTCCTATAATTCACCCCTCCACTTT. Amino acid sequence: CASSWSSSYNSPLHF.

V usage is TRBV6-2 or TRBV6-3 and J usage is TRBJ2-3; 7 bases are shared with TRBD2. After removal of 2 bases from V and 4 bases from J, the junction contained 15 bases not matched to a gene. This CDR3 region has 18 residues. The germline CDR1 and CDR2 sequences are MNHEY and SVGEGT. CDR3 bases: TGTGCCAGCAGTTACCAGTCTAAGGGGCGGGAGACCCCAGATACGCAGTATTTT. It encodes CASSYQSKGRETPDTQYF.

V and J are TRBV30 and TRBJ1-5; 8 bases align to TRBD1. Germline CDR1 is GTSNPN and CDR2 is SVGIG (reference sequence). The CDR3 runs to 15 residues. The junction had 4 bases not matched to a gene; V was cut back by 0 bases and J by 3 bases. Here the CDR3 reads CAWSVETGVNQPQHF. The CDR3 DNA follows: TGTGCCTGGAGTGTAGAGACAGGGGTCAATCAGCCCCAGCATTTT. Variable domain in full (rest from reference TRBV30 and TRBJ1-5): SQTIHQWPATLVQPVGSPLSLECTVEGTSNPNLYWYRQAAGRGLQLLFYSVGIGQISSEVPQNLSASRPQDRQFILSSKKLLLSDSGFYLCAWSVETGVNQPQHFGDGTRLSIL.

This clone occurred once. J is TRBJ1-2 and V is TRBV5-1; D remains ambiguous. V lost 1 base, J lost 3 bases, and 10 bases lay in between. The CDR3 is made up of 14 amino acids. CDR1 is SGHRS and CDR2 is YFSETQ in the germline V gene. The CDR3 DNA follows: TGCGCCAGCAGCTTGCCCGACATACACTATGGCTACACCTTC. Its translation: CASSLPDIHYGYTF.

The V call is TRBV12-3 or TRBV12-4, the J call TRBJ1-2; D is unresolved. This CDR3 has 13 amino acids. The V gene lost 3 bases and the J gene lost 8 bases, with 13 bases spanning the gap. The CDR3 reads CASSFLAGLGYTF. The DNA of the CDR3 is TGTGCCAGCAGTTTTTTGGCGGGTTTAGGCTACACCTTC.

With regard to this clone: One end of the junction does not line up with germline, which may come from a read error. The chain's CDR3 is CASSSAGTGGETQYF. The CDR3 DNA is TGTGCTAGCAGCTCAGCCGGGACAGGGGGAGAGACCCAGTACTTC. The genes are TRBV7-7 and TRBJ2-5, with 11 bases identical to TRBD1. Germline V gives CDR1 SSHAT, CDR2 FNYEAQ (reference sequence). The CDR3 consists of 15 residues.

J is TRBJ2-7 and V is TRBV6-6; the match to TRBD2 covers 12 bases. Germline values: CDR1 MNHNY, CDR2 SVGAGI (reference sequence). The CDR3 contains 15 residues. With 4 bases clipped from V and 6 bases from J, the junction kept 7 bases outside the gene matches. The CDR3 spells CASSSAGLAGPEQYF. The CDR3 DNA reads TGTGCCAGCAGTTCCGCAGGACTAGCGGGACCCGAGCAGTACTTC.

This clone was seen a handful of times. The chain couples TRBV15 to TRBJ1-5, with 7 bases lining up with TRBD1. CDR1 is LNHNV, CDR2 YYDKDF, per germline (reference sequence). The CDR3 consists of 15 residues. J was trimmed by 6 bases and V by 3 bases; bases with no gene match: 8. The CDR3 region has the DNA TGTGCCACCAGCAGGATAGACAGGGATGCTCAGCCCCAGCATTTT. Its translation is CATSRIDRDAQPQHF.

The gene calls are TRBV19 and TRBJ1-1; D uncertain. Trimming removed 1 base at V and 4 bases at J, with 7 bases between. The germline V gene has CDR1 LNHDA and CDR2 SQIVND (reference sequence). This CDR3 spans 13 amino acids. CDR3 sequence (DNA): TGTGCCAGTAGTATAGCCGAGCCCACTGAAGCTTTCTTT. Its translation: CASSIAEPTEAFF.

The CDR3 spells CASSWEGTPSYNEQFF. Written as DNA, the CDR3 is TGCGCCAGCAGCTGGGAAGGGACACCGTCCTACAATGAGCAGTTCTTC. The V and J genes are TRBV5-1 and TRBJ2-1, with D possibly being TRBD1 (6 bases). CDR3 size: 16 residues. V was cut by 3 bases and J by 1 base, with 14 bases left in between. Germline CDR1 is SGHRS and CDR2 is YFSETQ.

The chain carries TRBV5-8 and TRBJ2-3; 12 bases align to TRBD2. The CDR3 is 16 amino acids. The germline gives CDR1 SGHTS, CDR2 YDEGEE. J was trimmed by 3 bases and V by 3 bases; bases with no gene match: 5. CDR3 loop: CASSSGTSGWTDTQYF. The CDR3 DNA is TGTGCCAGCAGCTCAGGGACTAGCGGGTGGACAGATACGCAGTATTTT.

The sample holds a few counts of this clone. In DNA, the CDR3 is TGTGCCAGCAGTTCAAACAGGGGCATACAAGAGACCCAGTACTTC. Translation: CASSSNRGIQETQYF. The J gene is TRBJ2-5, the V gene TRBV7-6, with 7 bases identical to TRBD1. Germline loops: CDR1 SGHVS, CDR2 FNYEAQ. The CDR3 runs to 15 residues. The V and J ends lost 6 bases and 2 bases, in that order; junction bases with no gene match: 9.

This clone was found a few times. The chain has TRBV2 and TRBJ1-1, with 7 bases matching TRBD1. J lost 7 bases, V lost 3 bases, and 2 bases had no gene match. In germline, CDR1 is SNHLY, CDR2 FYNNEI. There are 12 residues in the CDR3. The CDR3 protein is CASSEDRYEAFF. Written as DNA, the CDR3 is TGTGCCAGCAGTGAGGACAGGTATGAAGCTTTCTTT.

The gene calls are TRBV27 and TRBJ2-7; D is possibly TRBD2 (5 bases). CDR1 and CDR2 from the germline V gene are MNHEY and SMNVEV (reference sequence). V was shortened by 0 bases and J by 5 bases, with 8 bases between the two germline ends. This CDR3 comprises 13 residues. CDR3 in DNA: TGTGCCAGCAGTTTATCGAGGGTTCACGAGCAGTACTTC. The encoded protein is CASSLSRVHEQYF.

The chain uses TRBV5-6 and TRBJ1-4; maybe TRBD1 (6 bases). V shed 4 bases and J shed 5 bases, with 18 bases lying between them. The germline CDR1 and CDR2 sequences are SGHDT and YYEEEE. The length of the CDR3 is 16 residues. The DNA of the CDR3 is TGTGCCAGCAGCCCCGAGCTTGGGGGGGCAAATGAAAAACTGTTTTTT. Its translation is CASSPELGGANEKLFF.

The gene calls are TRBV27 and TRBJ2-7; D might be TRBD1 (8 bases). The CDR3 loop spans 14 amino acids. The germline CDR1 and CDR2 sequences are MNHEY and SMNVEV (reference sequence). With 5 bases removed from V and 6 bases from J, the gap between germline ends came to 17 bases. As DNA, the CDR3 is TGTGCCAGCAGTCCCGAGAACAGGGGGGGCGAGCAGTACTTC. Translating it yields CASSPENRGGEQYF.

V usage is TRBV28 and J usage is TRBJ2-1; a possible D gene is TRBD2 (6 bases). Trimming stripped 8 bases from V and 8 bases from J, with 22 bases between. The germline gives CDR1 MDHEN, CDR2 SYDVKM. The CDR3 is made up of 15 amino acids. CDR3 region: CASGTGGPFLYEQFF. In DNA form, the CDR3 reads TGTGCCAGCGGAACAGGAGGGCCCTTTTTGTATGAGCAGTTCTTC. The full variable domain, with the rest looked up from reference TRBV28 and TRBJ2-1, is DVKVTQSSRYLVKRTGEKVFLECVQDMDHENMFWYRQDPGLGLRLIYFSYDVKMKEKGDIPEGYSVSREKKERFSLILESASTNQTSMYLCASGTGGPFLYEQFFGPGTRLTVL.

The chain combines TRBV19 with TRBJ2-7, with TRBD1 matching 8 bases. CDR1 is LNHDA, CDR2 SQIVND, per germline (reference sequence). The CDR3 totals 17 residues. V gave up 3 bases and J gave up 2 bases; unmatched junction bases: 12. CDR3 loop: CASSMGTGFALAYEQYF. DNA for the CDR3: TGTGCCAGTAGTATGGGGACAGGTTTCGCTCTTGCCTACGAGCAGTACTTC.

This rearrangement joins TRBV5-1 to TRBJ2-7, with TRBD1 matching over 7 bases. V gave up 1 base and J gave up 2 bases; unmatched junction bases: 6. Germline CDR1 is SGHRS and CDR2 is YFSETQ. This CDR3 contains 15 residues. CDR3 coding DNA: TGCGCCAGCAGCTTGCAGGGGGATTTTACCTACGAGCAGTACTTC. Translation: CASSLQGDFTYEQYF.